This TCR beta chain was identified during a study of PD-L1 blockade in urothelial cancer. On the study more broadly: Of roughly 30 patients, just under 26 were males with bladder-origin urothelial cancer. Patients arrived having already received 0 to 3 prior chemotherapy regimens. Blood was evaluated 3 weeks (second dose) and 6 weeks after therapy began.

Time point described: pretreatment peripheral blood. Patients suffered from locally advanced or metastatic urothelial carcinoma. TCRdb's table, derived via immunoSEQ multiplex PCR, lists solely in-frame clones and lacks some. This table holds roughly 91,000 clones, under 90% found once. The CDR3 is 14 residues long. CDR1 is MNHNY, CDR2 SVGAGI, per germline (reference sequence). V was trimmed by 6 bases and J by 3 bases, leaving 12 bases between them. The sequence was collected from a man aged 60 to 75 with urothelial cancer. This sequence joins TRBV6-6 and TRBJ1-5; D might be TRBD1 (5 bases). The sample was PBMCs, taken around atezolizumab (anti-PD-L1) treatment. The CDR3 region has the DNA TGTGCCAGCAGCCAACGGGGGGTCAATCAGCCCCAGCATTTT. Amino acid sequence: CASSQRGVNQPQHF.